These 30 T cell receptor beta chains were sequenced from one sample in a study of blood T cell repertoires in COVID-19. TCRdb keeps only in-frame clones here, not all; method: immunoSEQ multiplex PCR. The repertoire holds about 70,000 clones, with approximately 83% as singletons. The sample taken for sequencing was peripheral blood. Source of these receptors: a human donor in a cohort sampled during active COVID-19.

The rearrangement uses TRBV5-4 and TRBJ2-5; 9 bases are a match to TRBD2. CDR3 length: 18 amino acids. Germline loops: CDR1 SGHNT, CDR2 YYREEE (reference sequence). V was pared by 4 bases and J by 0 bases, with 13 bases of the junction left unmatched. The CDR3 loop reads CASSLWISSGAYQETQYF. CDR3 bases: TGTGCCAGCAGCCTATGGATATCTAGCGGGGCGTACCAAGAGACCCAGTACTTC.

The chain joins TRBV5-1 to TRBJ2-3; D is unresolved. Germline V gene data show CDR1 as SGHRS and CDR2 as YFSETQ. The CDR3 has 12 residues. V was pared by 1 base and J by 4 bases, with 4 bases between. The CDR3 DNA sequence: TGCGCCAGCAGCTTGCCGGCAGATACGCAGTATTTT. This encodes CASSLPADTQYF.

The chain carries TRBV27 and TRBJ1-6; 9 bases match TRBD1. Unmatched junction bases numbered 10, after V lost 6 bases and J lost 4 bases. CDR3 length: 17 amino acids. Germline V lookup: CDR1 MNHEY, CDR2 SMNVEV (reference sequence). Here the CDR3 DNA reads TGTGCCAGCAGACAAACAGGGGGCGCGGGTTATAATTCACCCCTCCACTTT. Its translation is CASRQTGGAGYNSPLHF.

This chain uses TRBV2 with TRBJ2-1, with a weak D call TRBD2 (5 bases). V shed 2 bases and J shed 0 bases, with 8 bases lying between them. This CDR3 has 15 amino acids. Germline CDR1 is SNHLY and CDR2 is FYNNEI. The CDR3 DNA sequence: TGTGCCAGCAGTGAAAGTGGGAGCTCCTACAATGAGCAGTTCTTC. Its translation is CASSESGSSYNEQFF.

The table lists this clone with a few counts. The chain carries TRBV18 and TRBJ2-5; 11 bases line up with TRBD2. CDR3 length: 16 residues. Germline CDR1 and CDR2: KGHSH and LQKENI. Trimming cost V 6 bases and J 2 bases; bases outside gene matches: 8. The CDR3 here is CASSRRLAGQQETQYF. The CDR3 DNA is TGTGCCAGCTCGCGCCGACTAGCGGGGCAACAAGAGACCCAGTACTTC.

This chain uses TRBV6-5 with TRBJ2-3; TRBD1 matches 9 bases. There are 15 residues in the CDR3. V was clipped by 6 bases and J by 8 bases; unmatched bases: 12. Germline V gives CDR1 MNHEY, CDR2 SVGAGI. CDR3 DNA: TGTGCCAGCAGAAGCACACAGGGGGCAGGTGCTACGCAGTATTTT. This translates into CASRSTQGAGATQYF.

This rearrangement joins TRBV5-8 to TRBJ2-7; perhaps TRBD2 as D (6 bases). The V and J ends lost 0 bases and 0 bases respectively, with 10 bases between them. Germline loops: CDR1 SGHTS, CDR2 YDEGEE. The CDR3 is made up of 15 amino acids. The CDR3 DNA sequence: TGTGCCAGCAGCTTGGACGGGGGTTCCTCCTACGAGCAGTACTTC. It yields the protein CASSLDGGSSYEQYF.

For the CDR3, the DNA is TGTGCCAGCAGCTTCGGAACAGCATCCTACGAGCAGTACTTC. This sequence encodes CASSFGTASYEQYF. The V gene is TRBV11-2, the J gene TRBJ2-7; D is undetermined. The CDR3 is made up of 14 amino acids. The germline V gene has CDR1 SGHAT and CDR2 FQNNGV. The ends were cut back, 3 bases at V and 1 base at J, with 10 bases in the middle.

The chain recombines TRBV19 with TRBJ2-2, with TRBD1 as a possible D gene (6 bases). This CDR3 comprises 17 residues. V shed 1 base and J shed 2 bases, with 14 bases lying between them. Germline V CDR1 and CDR2: LNHDA, SQIVND (reference sequence). The CDR3 here is CASSIGGGSHNTGELFF. The CDR3, as DNA: TGTGCCAGTAGTATAGGTGGGGGCTCGCACAACACCGGGGAGCTGTTTTTT.

The CDR3 loop reads CASSLTGQGADTQYF. CDR3 sequence (DNA): TGTGCCAGTAGCCTGACAGGGCAAGGGGCAGATACGCAGTATTTT. The genes are TRBV19 and TRBJ2-3; 7 bases align to TRBD1. V dropped 6 bases and J dropped 4; count of bases not matched to a gene: 10. The CDR3 extends over 15 amino acids. Germline CDR1 reads LNHDA; CDR2 reads SQIVND (reference sequence).

J is TRBJ2-6 and V is TRBV7-6; weak D call: TRBD2 (5 bases). The CDR3 covers 18 residues. Trimming stripped 5 bases from V and 4 bases from J, with 21 bases between. The germline gives CDR1 SGHVS, CDR2 FNYEAQ. CDR3 nucleotides: TGTGCCAGCAGCCCATTGGAAATGGGCGGGTTCGGGGCCAACGTCCTGACTTTC. Translation gives CASSPLEMGGFGANVLTF.

The V call is TRBV7-9, the J call TRBJ1-5; no clear D gene. Germline V gene sequence: CDR1 SEHNR, CDR2 FQNEAQ (reference sequence). This CDR3 has 15 residues. V was pared by 3 bases and J by 3 bases, with 12 bases between. CDR3 nucleotide sequence: TGTGCCAGCAGCTTCGGTCCAGGTGACAATCAGCCCCAGCATTTT. It encodes CASSFGPGDNQPQHF.

This clone was seen just once. The rearrangement links TRBV18 to TRBJ2-3; 11 positions agree with TRBD2. The CDR3 is made up of 16 amino acids. Germline CDR1 and CDR2: KGHSH and LQKENI. V shed 5 bases and J 5 bases; nucleotides not matched to a gene: 9. CDR3 loop: CASSETSGVRRDTQYF. CDR3 sequence (DNA): TGTGCCAGCTCAGAGACTAGCGGGGTGCGCAGAGATACGCAGTATTTT.

The chain links TRBV19 to TRBJ1-6; 11 nucleotides align to TRBD1. The CDR3 extends over 15 amino acids. From germline, CDR1 is LNHDA and CDR2 SQIVND (reference sequence). Trimming took 3 bases from V and 8 from J; bases not matched to a gene: 3. The chain's CDR3 is CASSIRDRGYSPLHF. Here the CDR3 DNA reads TGTGCCAGTAGTATTCGGGACAGGGGGTATTCACCCCTCCACTTT.

This chain joins TRBV1 and TRBJ2-5; the D call in the table, TRBD2, was not verified against the DNA. TRBV1 is noted as a pseudogene. The CDR3 extends over 20 amino acids. CDR3 DNA: TGCACCAGCAGCCCCCCAGCAACGGAGAATAGGACTAGCGGGCGGGAGACCCAGTACTTC. Translating it yields CTSSPPATENRTSGRETQYF.

The V call is TRBV28, the J call TRBJ2-2; 8 bases agree with TRBD1. With 2 bases clipped from V and 2 bases from J, the junction kept 1 base outside the gene matches. CDR3 size: 15 residues. Germline CDR1 MDHEN, CDR2 SYDVKM. In DNA, the CDR3 is TGTGCCAGCAGTTTAGGGACAGGCAACACCGGGGAGCTGTTTTTT. It is translated as CASSLGTGNTGELFF.

V usage is TRBV6-5 and J usage is TRBJ1-1, with TRBD1 matching 10 bases. The trim removed 0 bases at V and 5 bases at J, leaving 3 bases unmatched. This CDR3 has 15 residues. Germline CDR1 MNHEY, CDR2 SVGAGI. CDR3 coding DNA: TGTGCCAGCAGTTACTCGGACAGGGGGAGGACTGAAGCTTTCTTT. The encoded protein is CASSYSDRGRTEAFF.

The chain links TRBV12-3 or TRBV12-4 to TRBJ1-1; D is ambiguous. The CDR3 has 13 residues. Trimming removed 5 bases from V and 2 bases from J, with 9 bases in between. Here the CDR3 reads CASSLTRNTEAFF. The CDR3 DNA reads as TGTGCCAGCAGTCTCACTCGAAACACTGAAGCTTTCTTT.

CDR3 amino acids: CATSRERDRGKETQYF. The CDR3 DNA follows: TGTGCCACCAGCAGAGAGAGGGACAGGGGTAAAGAGACCCAGTACTTC. The rearrangement links TRBV15 to TRBJ2-5; 10 bases map to TRBD1. Germline trimming cut 0 bases from V and 3 bases from J; bases unmatched to any gene: 4. The CDR3 covers 16 residues. From germline, CDR1 is LNHNV and CDR2 YYDKDF (reference sequence). Variable domain in full (rest from reference TRBV15 and TRBJ2-5): DAMVIQNPRYQVTQFGKPVTLSCSQTLNHNVMYWYQQKSSQAPKLLFHYYDKDFNNEADTPDNFQSRRPNTSFCFLDIRSPGLGDTAMYLCATSRERDRGKETQYFGPGTRLLVL.

This chain uses TRBV7-8 with TRBJ2-4; D gene ambiguous. Per the germline V gene, CDR1 is SGHVS and CDR2 is FQNEAQ. Trimming removed 5 bases at V and 3 bases at J, with 11 bases between. CDR3 length equals 14 residues. CDR3 nucleotides: TGTGCCAGCAGCCCCCAGGTTAACAAAAACATTCAGTACTTC. Its protein product is CASSPQVNKNIQYF.

The rearrangement links TRBV7-6 to TRBJ2-7; a possible D gene is TRBD1 (6 bases). This CDR3 comprises 14 residues. From germline, CDR1 is SGHVS and CDR2 FNYEAQ. The V end was cut by 3 bases, the J end by 6 bases, with 15 bases between. In nucleotides, the CDR3 is TGTGCCAGCAGCTTTGCCGACAGGCTCGGCGAGCAGTACTTC. Translating it yields CASSFADRLGEQYF.

The V call is TRBV6-5, the J call TRBJ1-2; D is perhaps TRBD1 (5 bases). CDR1 MNHEY and CDR2 SVGAGI come from the germline V gene. CDR3 length equals 16 residues. Trimming pared 4 bases from V and 6 bases from J, leaving 21 bases between. CDR3: CASSSPSGFVRNGYTF. In DNA form, the CDR3 reads TGTGCCAGCAGTTCACCTTCAGGGTTCGTCCGGAATGGCTACACCTTC.

The J gene is TRBJ2-3, the V gene TRBV11-3; D is possibly TRBD1 (6 bases). The CDR3 runs 15 residues. V lost 0 bases and J lost 2, with 9 bases in between. Germline V lookup: CDR1 SGHNT, CDR2 YENEEA. Here the CDR3 DNA reads TGTGCCAGCAGCTTAGATGGACAGCTCACAGATACGCAGTATTTT. Translation gives CASSLDGQLTDTQYF.

The J gene is TRBJ2-2, the V gene TRBV2, with 14 nucleotides matching TRBD2. The CDR3 sequence is 20 residues long. Germline CDR1 and CDR2: SNHLY and FYNNEI. J lost 7 bases, V lost 6 bases, and 19 bases had no gene match. CDR3 bases: TGTGCCAGCAGGCCAAGACTAGCGGGGGGGCTAATGGGCCTAAGCGGGGAGCTGTTTTTT. This gives the protein CASRPRLAGGLMGLSGELFF.

The gene calls are TRBV10-2 and TRBJ2-7; D is perhaps TRBD1 (5 bases). Germline V gene data show CDR1 as WSHSY and CDR2 as SAAADI. The CDR3 covers 13 residues. Trimming left V 3 bases short and J 11 bases short, with 17 bases between. The CDR3 spells CASSDRPDTREYF. In nucleotides, the CDR3 is TGCGCCAGCAGTGATCGGCCGGACACAAGAGAGTACTTC.

The genes are TRBV24-1 and TRBJ2-3; 9 positions match TRBD2. V lost 3 bases to trimming and J lost 2 bases; unmatched junction nucleotides: 11. Germline V gene lookup returns CDR1 KGHDR and CDR2 SFDVKD. The CDR3 totals 18 residues. The CDR3 DNA sequence: TGTGCCACCAGTGATCAGAGCGGGGGGACGATATTCACAGATACGCAGTATTTT. Translated: CATSDQSGGTIFTDTQYF.

The chain combines TRBV28 with TRBJ2-5; TRBD2 matches at 9 bases. V was pared by 5 bases and J by 5 bases, with 12 bases of the junction left unmatched. Germline V CDR1 and CDR2: MDHEN, SYDVKM. The CDR3 contains 16 residues. Written as DNA, the CDR3 is TGTGCCAGCAGTGGAAATCTAGCGGGGCCCCGGGAGACCCAGTACTTC. Residues: CASSGNLAGPRETQYF.

This rearrangement joins TRBV4-3 to TRBJ2-7; perhaps TRBD1 as D (6 bases). The CDR3 is 15 residues long. The germline CDR1 and CDR2 sequences are LGHNA and YSLEER. V lost 0 bases and J lost 1, with 10 bases in between. CDR3 in amino acids: CASSQDRDTSYEQYF. DNA of the CDR3: TGCGCCAGCAGCCAAGATCGGGACACTTCCTACGAGCAGTACTTC.

The rearrangement uses TRBV28 and TRBJ2-7; TRBD1 agrees at 7 bases. There are 15 residues in the CDR3. Trimming removed 7 bases from V and 5 bases from J; junction bases left unmatched: 14. Germline loops: CDR1 MDHEN, CDR2 SYDVKM. CDR3 sequence (DNA): TGTGCCAGCAACCGACTGCGACAGGGTAGCCACGAGCAGTACTTC. Protein sequence: CASNRLRQGSHEQYF.

Details on this clone: At one end, the junction sequence differs from germline, possibly due to a read error. The chain has TRBV10-3 and TRBJ1-3, with 7 bases that match TRBD1. Germline values: CDR1 ENHRY, CDR2 SYGVKD. The CDR3 is made up of 16 amino acids. The CDR3 bases are TGTGCCATCACTGAGGGACAGAGGAGCTCTGGAAACACCATATATTTT. Translating it yields CAITEGQRSSGNTIYF.